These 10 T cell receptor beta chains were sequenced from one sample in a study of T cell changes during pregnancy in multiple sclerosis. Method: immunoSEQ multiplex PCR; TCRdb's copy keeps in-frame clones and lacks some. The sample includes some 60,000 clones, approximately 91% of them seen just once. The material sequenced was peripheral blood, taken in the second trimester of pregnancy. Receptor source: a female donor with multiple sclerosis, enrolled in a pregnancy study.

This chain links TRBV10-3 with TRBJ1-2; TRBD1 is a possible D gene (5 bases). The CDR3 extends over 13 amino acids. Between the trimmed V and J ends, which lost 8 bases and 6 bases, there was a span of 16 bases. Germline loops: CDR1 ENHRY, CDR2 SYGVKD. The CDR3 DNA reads TGTGCCATCGAAGGTTCAGGGCCGGATGGCTACACCTTC. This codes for CAIEGSGPDGYTF.

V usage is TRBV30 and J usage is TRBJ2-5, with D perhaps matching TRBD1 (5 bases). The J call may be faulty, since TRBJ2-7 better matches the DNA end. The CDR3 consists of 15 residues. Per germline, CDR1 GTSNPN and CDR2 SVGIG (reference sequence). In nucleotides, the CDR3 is TGTGCCTGGAGGAGAAGACAGAACCTCCCTGACGAGCAGTACTTC. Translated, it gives CAWRRRQNLPDEQYF.

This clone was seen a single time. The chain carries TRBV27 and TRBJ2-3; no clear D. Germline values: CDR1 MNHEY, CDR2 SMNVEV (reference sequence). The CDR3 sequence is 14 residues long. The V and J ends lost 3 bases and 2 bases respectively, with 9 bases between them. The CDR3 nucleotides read TGTGCCAGCAGTTTCAGAGGCCTCACAGATACGCAGTATTTT. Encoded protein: CASSFRGLTDTQYF.

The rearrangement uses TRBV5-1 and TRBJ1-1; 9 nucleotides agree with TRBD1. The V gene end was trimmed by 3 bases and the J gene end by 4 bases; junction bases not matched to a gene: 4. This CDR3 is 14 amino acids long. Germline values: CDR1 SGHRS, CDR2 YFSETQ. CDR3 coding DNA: TGCGCCAGCAGCTGGGGACAGGGCAGCACTGAAGCTTTCTTT. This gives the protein CASSWGQGSTEAFF.

CDR3 protein: CASSIQGFGNTEAFF. The CDR3 coding sequence is TGTGCCAGTAGTATCCAGGGGTTCGGAAACACTGAAGCTTTCTTT. V and J are TRBV19 and TRBJ1-1, with TRBD1 as a possible D gene (6 bases). Germline V CDR1 and CDR2: LNHDA, SQIVND (reference sequence). With 3 bases removed from V and 2 bases from J, the gap between germline ends came to 13 bases. This CDR3 contains 15 residues.

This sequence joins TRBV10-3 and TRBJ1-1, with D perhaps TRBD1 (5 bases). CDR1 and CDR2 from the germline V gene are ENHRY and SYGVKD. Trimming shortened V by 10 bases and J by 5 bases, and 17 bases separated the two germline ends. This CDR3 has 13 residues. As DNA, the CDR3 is TGTGCCACCGCCGAGACAGAATCGACTGAAGCTTTCTTT. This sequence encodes CATAETESTEAFF.

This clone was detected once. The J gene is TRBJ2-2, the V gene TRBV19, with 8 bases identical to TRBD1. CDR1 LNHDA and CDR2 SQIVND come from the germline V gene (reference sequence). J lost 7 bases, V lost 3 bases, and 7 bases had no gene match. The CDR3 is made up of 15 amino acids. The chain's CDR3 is CASSMRTGMVGELFF. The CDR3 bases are TGTGCCAGTAGTATGCGGACAGGGATGGTCGGGGAGCTGTTTTTT.

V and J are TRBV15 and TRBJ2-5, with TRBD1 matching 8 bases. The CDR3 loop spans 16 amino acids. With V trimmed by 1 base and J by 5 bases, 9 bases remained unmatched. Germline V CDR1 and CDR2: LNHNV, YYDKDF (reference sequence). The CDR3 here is CATSRAGTGIQETQYF. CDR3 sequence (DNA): TGTGCCACCAGCAGAGCCGGGACAGGTATACAGGAGACCCAGTACTTC.

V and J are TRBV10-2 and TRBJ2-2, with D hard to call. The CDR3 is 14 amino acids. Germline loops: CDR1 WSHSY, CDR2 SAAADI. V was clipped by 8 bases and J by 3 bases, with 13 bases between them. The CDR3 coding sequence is TGCGCCAGCCAAGGCGCCCGGGACACCGGGGAGCTGTTTTTT. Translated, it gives CASQGARDTGELFF.

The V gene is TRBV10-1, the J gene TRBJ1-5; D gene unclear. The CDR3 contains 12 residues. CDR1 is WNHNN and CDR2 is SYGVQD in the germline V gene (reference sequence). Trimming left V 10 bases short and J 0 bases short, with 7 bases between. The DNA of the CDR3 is TGCGCCACGTCAGATAGCAATCAGCCCCAGCATTTT. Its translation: CATSDSNQPQHF.